Here is one T cell receptor (beta chain) with its context. What it binds is not known. These data are taken from a study of post-analysis software for immune sequencing data. Study context: In terms of disease course, relapsing-remitting, secondary progressive and progressive-relapsing multiple sclerosis were included. General study results and limits: Same-batch preparations were strongly co-clustered by F measure. Controls significantly exceeded multiple sclerosis patients in normalized Chao1 diversity. Compared with controls, patients had more of roughly five TRBV segments, including TRBV5-6, TRBV5-1 and TRBV20-1.

The CDR3 extends over 16 amino acids. Looked up from germline, CDR1 is MNHEY and CDR2 is SMNVEV (reference sequence). V lost 6 bases, J lost 6 bases, and 14 bases stayed unmatched. Unique molecular identifiers were built into the TCR beta cDNA libraries. Out of roughly 0.95 to 11 million T cells, a few hundred thousand cDNA molecules were generated. TCRdb used MiXCR to reprocess the PCR reads, holding one entry per CDR3 protein. The sample has more than 500,000 distinct CDR3 sequences, 34% seen once; the top ten hold 4.5% to 7.5%. This receptor was obtained from a girl under 18 with multiple sclerosis. V gene TRBV27 combines with J gene TRBJ2-3; 8 bases fit TRBD1. The sequenced sample consisted of blood. This chain's CDR3 is CASRTTYRGLSDTQYF. The CDR3 region has the DNA TGTGCCAGCAGAACCACGTACAGGGGGTTGTCGGATACGCAGTATTTT.